Only one count was recorded for the clone carrying this TCR beta chain. Its target is not known. A second PCR, run for about 7 to 11 cycles, used a sample-barcoded 5' primer plus a J-beta primer mix. MiXCR, applied by TCRdb to the 5' RACE reads, yields one record per CDR3 protein. This sample carries about 1.5 million distinct CDR3 sequences, around 40% of them seen once, and the ten largest clones take about 4%. Total RNA amounts of at least 6 micrograms were extracted per sample. CDR3 length: 12 residues. Germline CDR1 ENHRY, CDR2 SYGVKD. This specimen belongs to a study of blood T cells in healthy people across ages. Overall study findings and caveats: Older age coincided with a roughly linear decline in TCR beta diversity per million T cells. Higher diversity and more naive CD4+ cells were features of long-lived donors, compared to aged donors.

The receptor was derived from a woman aged 18-29 years in good health. Sequences were obtained from blood. J is TRBJ2-3 and V is TRBV10-3; 8 positions agree with TRBD1. This CDR3 reads CLPPRGLDTQYF. In nucleotides, the CDR3 is TGTCTCCCTCCCAGGGGGCTAGATACGCAGTATTTT.